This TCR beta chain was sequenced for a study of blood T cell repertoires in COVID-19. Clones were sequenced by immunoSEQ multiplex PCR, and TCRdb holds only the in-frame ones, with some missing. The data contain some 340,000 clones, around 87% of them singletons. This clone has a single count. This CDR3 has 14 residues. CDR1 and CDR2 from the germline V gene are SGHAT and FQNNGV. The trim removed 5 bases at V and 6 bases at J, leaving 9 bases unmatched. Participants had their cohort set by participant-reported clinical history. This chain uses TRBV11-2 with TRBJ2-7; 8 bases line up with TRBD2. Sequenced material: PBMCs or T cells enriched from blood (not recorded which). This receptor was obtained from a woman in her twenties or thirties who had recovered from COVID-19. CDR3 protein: CASSPSGGGSEQYF. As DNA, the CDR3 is TGTGCCAGCAGCCCCTCGGGGGGGGGCTCCGAGCAGTACTTC.